This T cell receptor beta chain comes out of a study of siplizumab effects on memory and regulatory T cells. Clones were sequenced by immunoSEQ multiplex PCR, and TCRdb holds only the in-frame ones, with some missing. Altogether about 110,000 clones are present, 92% being singletons, with the ten largest covering more than 0.65%. The study, taken as a whole, reports: In unstimulated cells, naive T cells appeared more diverse than memory T cells and seemed major alloresponse contributors. Proliferating Tregs taken from siplizumab cultures were not shown to have a confirmed suppressive function. The mean Treg-derived percentage of mappable alloreactive CD4+ clones was about 70% with siplizumab compared with about 30% in controls.

Concerning this clone: No antigen is known for it. One junction end disagrees with the germline gene, perhaps due to a read error.

The source is a human donor in good health. Sequenced input: Tregs sorted from blood.

The chain's CDR3 is CASSIRGGNAEAFF. Written as DNA, the CDR3 is TGTGCCAGTAGTATACGGGGAGGGAACGCTGAAGCTTTCTTT. The chain joins TRBV19 to TRBJ1-1; D is unclear. This CDR3 has 14 amino acids. Germline V gene lookup returns CDR1 LNHDA and CDR2 SQIVND (reference sequence).